The 27 T cell receptor beta chains presented below share a single source sample, sequenced in a study of response to subunit inactivated influenza vaccine. TCRdb re-called the RT-PCR reads with MiXCR, one entry per CDR3 protein. The sample lists more than 400,000 distinct CDR3 sequences; 10% to 11% were seen once. Sequenced material: PBMCs from blood, taken about 6 weeks after vaccination. These receptors came from a man aged 50 to 59 who received an inactivated influenza vaccine.

This clonotype was seen only a few times. This chain links TRBV6-1 with TRBJ1-5, with a weak D call TRBD1 (6 bases). This CDR3 is built from 15 residues. Per the germline V gene, CDR1 is MNHNS and CDR2 is SASEGT. Trimming removed 5 bases from V and 5 bases from J, with 16 bases in between. The chain's CDR3 is CASSQRGTGDQPQHF. In nucleotides, the CDR3 is TGTGCCAGCAGTCAAAGGGGGACGGGCGATCAGCCCCAGCATTTT.

This clonotype has more than one count but fewer than ten. The chain carries TRBV7-2 and TRBJ1-6; D ambiguous. V lost 3 bases and J 7 bases, leaving 13 bases between the germline ends. The germline gives CDR1 SGHTA, CDR2 FQGNSA. The CDR3 spans 15 residues. The CDR3 protein is CASSFSQAQNSPLHF. CDR3 DNA: TGTGCCAGCAGCTTTTCGCAGGCTCAGAATTCACCCCTCCACTTT.

This clonotype was detected many times. The chain is built from TRBV7-2 and TRBJ2-4; 13 bases fit TRBD2. With V trimmed by 4 bases and J by 6 bases, 3 bases remained unmatched. Germline values: CDR1 SGHTA, CDR2 FQGNSA. CDR3 size: 15 residues. The CDR3 DNA reads TGTGCCAGCAGCTCGACTAGCGGGAGGACAAACATTCAGTACTTC. Its protein product is CASSSTSGRTNIQYF.

This clonotype appeared many times. The rearrangement joins TRBV5-1 to TRBJ2-1; D call uncertain. The CDR3 loop spans 15 amino acids. Trimming shortened V by 2 bases and J by 1 base, and 10 bases separated the two germline ends. Germline CDR1 SGHRS, CDR2 YFSETQ. For the CDR3, the DNA is TGCGCCAGCAGCTTAACGGGTCTATCCTACAATGAGCAGTTCTTC. Residues: CASSLTGLSYNEQFF.

In this sample, this clonotype turned up many times. V gene TRBV5-1 combines with J gene TRBJ1-4; D remains ambiguous. CDR3 length: 16 residues. V lost 0 bases, J lost 0 bases, and 9 bases lay in between. From germline, CDR1 is SGHRS and CDR2 YFSETQ. CDR3: CASSLVGFATNEKLFF. In DNA form, the CDR3 reads TGCGCCAGCAGCTTGGTTGGATTTGCAACTAATGAAAAACTGTTTTTT.

The V gene is TRBV6-1, the J gene TRBJ2-3, with D perhaps matching TRBD1 (5 bases). Germline assignment: CDR1 MNHNS and CDR2 SASEGT. The CDR3 covers 15 residues. V was shortened by 0 bases and J by 9 bases, with 16 bases between the two germline ends. The CDR3 nucleotides are TGTGCCAGCAGTGAAGCGCTTTCGGGCAGGGTAACGCAGTATTTT. Its protein is CASSEALSGRVTQYF.

There are many counts of this clonotype. The chain carries TRBV5-1 and TRBJ2-3; 9 nucleotides match TRBD2. Germline V gene lookup returns CDR1 SGHRS and CDR2 YFSETQ. The CDR3 extends over 16 amino acids. V trimming: 1 base; J trimming: 9 bases; junction bases outside the gene matches: 12. The DNA for the CDR3 is TGCGCCAGCAGCTTGTCGGTAGCGGGAGTTTCCGGAACGCAGTATTTT. Encoded protein: CASSLSVAGVSGTQYF. The full variable domain, in which reference TRBV5-1 and TRBJ2-3 provide the parts outside the CDR3, is KAGVTQTPRYLIKTRGQQVTLSCSPISGHRSVSWYQQTPGQGLQFLFEYFSETQRNKGNFPGRFSGRQFSNSRSEMNVSTLELGDSALYLCASSLSVAGVSGTQYFGPGTRLTVL.

This clonotype was seen repeatedly, ten times or more. J is TRBJ1-1 and V is TRBV6-1, with 9 positions matching TRBD1. With V trimmed by 1 base and J by 3 bases, 6 bases remained unmatched. Germline CDR1 and CDR2: MNHNS and SASEGT. The CDR3 spans 16 residues. CDR3 in DNA: TGTGCCAGCAGTGAAGGGGGCTACAGGGGGCACACTGAAGCTTTCTTT. Protein product: CASSEGGYRGHTEAFF.

The rearrangement uses TRBV11-2 and TRBJ2-1; 13 bases line up with TRBD2. The CDR3 sequence is 16 residues long. J gave up 4 bases and V 5 bases, and 5 bases lay outside the gene matches. Per germline, CDR1 SGHAT and CDR2 FQNNGV. CDR3 protein: CASSPTSGGRYNEQFF. CDR3 coding DNA: TGTGCCAGCAGCCCGACTAGCGGGGGGCGATACAATGAGCAGTTCTTC. Full variable domain (outside the CDR3, taken from reference TRBV11-2 and TRBJ2-1): EAGVAQSPRYKIIEKRQSVAFWCNPISGHATLYWYQQILGQGPKLLIQFQNNGVVDDSQLPKDRFSAERLKGVDSTLKIQPAKLEDSAVYLCASSPTSGGRYNEQFFGPGTRLTVL.

A word on this clonotype: This may come from a read error, since a much larger clone is one base off. V gene TRBV6-1 combines with J gene TRBJ2-7; 8 positions match TRBD2. CDR1 and CDR2 (germline): MNHNS, SASEGT. This CDR3 is 12 amino acids long. Trimming took 7 bases from V and 5 from J; bases not matched to a gene: 4. The CDR3 is CASTPGRDEQYF. DNA of the CDR3: TGTGCCAGCACTCCCGGGAGGGACGAGCAGTACTTC.

The chain recombines TRBV7-2 with TRBJ2-5; 8 nucleotides line up with TRBD1. Germline V lookup: CDR1 SGHTA, CDR2 FQGNSA. The CDR3 spans 14 residues. The ends lost 7 bases at V and 5 bases at J; junction bases unmatched: 9. The CDR3 spells CASTNRGLGETQYF. CDR3 nucleotide sequence: TGTGCCAGCACCAACAGGGGGTTAGGGGAGACCCAGTACTTC.

This clonotype has a count of ten or more. This chain connects TRBV20-1 to TRBJ2-3; 11 bases agree with TRBD2. The CDR3 loop spans 16 amino acids. The V and J ends lost 1 base and 2 bases, in that order; junction bases with no gene match: 5. Germline loops: CDR1 DFQATT, CDR2 SNEGSKA (reference sequence). The DNA for the CDR3 is TGCAGTGCTAGAGTTGGTAGCGGGAGGGACACAGATACGCAGTATTTT. Its protein is CSARVGSGRDTDTQYF.

This chain uses TRBV18 with TRBJ2-2, with 9 bases lining up with TRBD1. The V and J ends lost 6 bases and 7 bases, in that order; junction bases with no gene match: 9. The CDR3 totals 15 residues. CDR1 and CDR2 (germline): KGHSH, LQKENI. CDR3 DNA: TGTGCCAGCTCTCAACGAGGACAGGGGATCGGGGAGCTGTTTTTT. This encodes CASSQRGQGIGELFF. Filled out from reference TRBV18 and TRBJ2-2, the complete variable domain reads NAGVMQNPRHLVRRRGQEARLRCSPMKGHSHVYWYRQLPEEGLKFMVYLQKENIIDESGMPKERFSAEFPKEGPSILRIQQVVRGDSAAYFCASSQRGQGIGELFFGEGSRLTVL.

This chain uses TRBV6-1 with TRBJ2-5; 8 bases align to TRBD1. V lost 6 bases and J lost 2; bases outside the gene matches: 11. The germline gives CDR1 MNHNS, CDR2 SASEGT. CDR3 length: 16 residues. CDR3 residues: CASSWTGPRGQETQYF. In nucleotides, the CDR3 is TGTGCCAGCAGCTGGACAGGGCCCAGGGGGCAAGAGACCCAGTACTTC.

This clonotype turned up a few times. This chain connects TRBV7-8 to TRBJ1-5; a weak D match, TRBD1 (5 bases). V shed 2 bases and J shed 5 bases, with 16 bases lying between them. The CDR3 consists of 16 residues. Germline V gene data show CDR1 as SGHVS and CDR2 as FQNEAQ. In DNA, the CDR3 is TGTGCCAGCAGCTTACACGGGACTTTAGCGGATCAGCCCCAGCATTTT. It translates to CASSLHGTLADQPQHF.

This clonotype was observed at least ten times. V gene TRBV3-1 combines with J gene TRBJ2-1; D is uncertain. This CDR3 comprises 11 residues. The V gene's germline CDR1 is LGHDT and CDR2 YNNKEL (reference sequence). Trimming removed 4 bases at V and 6 bases at J, with 4 bases between. The CDR3 protein is CASSRGNEQFF. Here the CDR3 DNA reads TGTGCCAGCAGCCGCGGCAATGAGCAGTTCTTC.

This clonotype has more than one count but fewer than ten. V usage is TRBV5-1 and J usage is TRBJ2-5, with TRBD2 matching over 7 bases. J was trimmed by 2 bases and V by 4 bases; bases with no gene match: 11. The germline V gene encodes CDR1 SGHRS and CDR2 YFSETQ. The CDR3 runs 16 residues. The CDR3 region has the DNA TGCGCCAGCAGCCTAGGGCCTAGCGGAGCACAAGAGACCCAGTACTTC. This translates into CASSLGPSGAQETQYF.

Many counts were recorded for this clonotype. The J gene is TRBJ2-1, the V gene TRBV29-1; D gene ambiguous. The germline CDR1 and CDR2 sequences are SQVTM and ANQGSEA. V was trimmed by 7 bases and J by 6 bases, leaving 16 bases between them. The CDR3 totals 13 residues. The CDR3 is CSAVNLVINEQFF. The CDR3 DNA sequence: TGCAGCGCTGTAAATTTGGTAATCAATGAGCAGTTCTTC.

About this clonotype itself: The junction and the germline gene differ at one end; a read error may be behind it. V gene TRBV12-3 or TRBV12-4 combines with J gene TRBJ2-7; maybe TRBD2 (5 bases). The CDR3 contains 11 residues. The CDR3 region is CVSGWRGEQYF. CDR3 sequence (DNA): TGTGTCAGCGGCTGGCGCGGGGAGCAGTACTTC.

This clonotype was counted between two and nine times. This rearrangement joins TRBV18 to TRBJ2-5; D not certain. The CDR3 extends over 13 amino acids. Germline loops: CDR1 KGHSH, CDR2 LQKENI. Between the trimmed V and J ends, which lost 3 bases and 3 bases, there was a span of 8 bases. The CDR3 bases are TGTGCCAGCTCACCTGTCCAGAAAGAGACCCAGTACTTC. Its protein is CASSPVQKETQYF.

CDR3 sequence: CASSLGVAGADTQYF. The CDR3 bases are TGTGCCAGCAGCTTAGGGGTAGCGGGAGCGGACACGCAGTATTTT. The chain uses TRBV7-2 and TRBJ2-3; 9 nucleotides agree with TRBD2. V lost 1 base, J lost 9 bases, and 8 bases stayed unmatched. Per the germline V gene, CDR1 is SGHTA and CDR2 is FQGNSA. CDR3 length: 15 amino acids.

V usage is TRBV28 and J usage is TRBJ2-7; TRBD1 matches 10 bases. This CDR3 region has 16 residues. V was clipped by 5 bases and J by 2 bases; unmatched bases: 9. CDR1 is MDHEN, CDR2 SYDVKM, per germline. CDR3 bases: TGTGCCAGCAGTAACCCGACAGGGGGCATTACCTACGAGCAGTACTTC. Protein product: CASSNPTGGITYEQYF.

Written as DNA, the CDR3 is TGCAGCGTAGAGGGACAGGGGAGAACTGGGGCCAACGTCCTGACTTTC. The encoded protein is CSVEGQGRTGANVLTF. The V gene is TRBV29-1, the J gene TRBJ2-6; 10 nucleotides align to TRBD1. Germline trimming cut 6 bases from V and 2 bases from J; bases unmatched to any gene: 7. Germline lookup yields CDR1 SQVTM and CDR2 ANQGSEA. The CDR3 runs to 16 residues.

This sequence joins TRBV28 and TRBJ2-5; D is possibly TRBD2 (6 bases). Germline-derived CDR1 and CDR2 are MDHEN and SYDVKM. V dropped 5 bases and J dropped 5 bases, with 12 bases sitting between them. The CDR3 sequence is 13 residues long. CDR3 amino acids: CASSPRDWETQYF. The CDR3 bases are TGTGCCAGCAGTCCCCGGGACTGGGAGACCCAGTACTTC. Together with reference TRBV28 and TRBJ2-5, the CDR3 gives the full variable domain: DVKVTQSSRYLVKRTGEKVFLECVQDMDHENMFWYRQDPGLGLRLIYFSYDVKMKEKGDIPEGYSVSREKKERFSLILESASTNQTSMYLCASSPRDWETQYFGPGTRLLVL.

The chain is built from TRBV6-5 and TRBJ2-2, with D perhaps matching TRBD2 (7 bases). V was trimmed by 0 bases and J by 6 bases, leaving 11 bases between them. This CDR3 spans 15 amino acids. The V gene's germline CDR1 is MNHEY and CDR2 SVGAGI. The CDR3 sequence: CASSYSWGGPGELFF. In DNA, the CDR3 is TGTGCCAGCAGTTACTCCTGGGGGGGCCCCGGGGAGCTGTTTTTT.

This clonotype has at least ten counts. The chain combines TRBV11-2 with TRBJ1-3, with 10 nucleotides matching TRBD1. This CDR3 is built from 18 residues. Germline CDR1 is SGHAT and CDR2 is FQNNGV. V lost 3 bases, J lost 4 bases, and 12 bases stayed unmatched. The CDR3 DNA reads as TGTGCCAGCAGCTTTAGGACAGGGGGATTATCGACCGGAAACACCATATATTTT. Protein: CASSFRTGGLSTGNTIYF.

This clonotype was detected ten times or more. The V and J genes are TRBV20-1 and TRBJ2-5; 7 bases are shared with TRBD2. This CDR3 spans 13 amino acids. With V trimmed by 5 bases and J by 5 bases, 8 bases remained unmatched. Germline CDR1 reads DFQATT; CDR2 reads SNEGSKA (reference sequence). The CDR3 nucleotides read TGCAGTGCTCAAGGACTAGTTTGGGAGACCCAGTACTTC. Protein product: CSAQGLVWETQYF.